Below, 24 T cell receptor beta chains from the same sample are listed, as sequenced in a study of T-cell memory formation after mild COVID-19. TCRdb ran MiXCR on the 5' RACE reads and lists one entry per CDR3 protein. This sample has approximately 300,000 distinct CDR3 sequences; approximately 16% occur once, and the top ten carry about 20%. The specimen was PBMCs or a T cell subset sorted from them (not recorded which). All receptors derive from a man between 18 and 35 years old who had mild COVID-19 (a few samples of this study predate the infection). Cell type and time point are not known.

This clonotype was observed a handful of times. This chain uses TRBV7-9 with TRBJ2-7; 8 positions match TRBD1. J gave up 4 bases and V 4 bases, and 6 bases lay outside the gene matches. Germline V CDR1 and CDR2: SEHNR, FQNEAQ (reference sequence). The CDR3 is 14 residues long. In DNA form, the CDR3 reads TGTGCCAGCAGCTCCCGGGACAGGTGGTACGAGCAGTACGTC. Its protein is CASSSRDRWYEQYV.

The rearrangement uses TRBV5-1 and TRBJ1-4, with a weak D call TRBD1 (5 bases). Trimming left V 0 bases short and J 8 bases short, with 14 bases between. Germline V gene data show CDR1 as SGHRS and CDR2 as YFSETQ. The length of the CDR3 is 15 residues. The CDR3 loop is CASSLAGQGREKLFF. The DNA for the CDR3 is TGCGCCAGCAGCTTGGCCGGGCAGGGCCGCGAAAAACTGTTTTTT. Full variable domain (remainder filled in from reference TRBV5-1 and TRBJ1-4): KAGVTQTPRYLIKTRGQQVTLSCSPISGHRSVSWYQQTPGQGLQFLFEYFSETQRNKGNFPGRFSGRQFSNSRSEMNVSTLELGDSALYLCASSLAGQGREKLFFGSGTQLSVL.

This chain uses TRBV30 with TRBJ2-1; 7 bases are a match to TRBD1. Germline assignment: CDR1 GTSNPN and CDR2 SVGIG (reference sequence). V shed 7 bases and J 0 bases; nucleotides not matched to a gene: 6. The CDR3 loop spans 14 amino acids. The DNA for the CDR3 is TGTGCCTTTAGTCGGGACAGCTCCTACAATGAGCAGTTCTTC. It yields the protein CAFSRDSSYNEQFF.

This chain connects TRBV6-2 or TRBV6-3 to TRBJ1-1; D gene unclear. CDR3 length: 15 residues. Germline-derived CDR1 and CDR2 are MNHEY and SVGEGT. V lost 0 bases and J 5 bases, leaving 13 bases between the germline ends. CDR3 nucleotide sequence: TGTGCCAGCAGTTACTCGATAGGTGGTGGGACTGAAGCTTTCTTT. It codes for CASSYSIGGGTEAFF.

This clonotype was seen repeatedly, ten times or more. The J gene is TRBJ2-7, the V gene TRBV3-1, with D perhaps being TRBD1 or TRBD2 (5 bases each). The ends were cut back, 4 bases at V and 3 bases at J, with 10 bases in the middle. There are 13 residues in the CDR3. Per the germline V gene, CDR1 is LGHDT and CDR2 is YNNKEL (reference sequence). CDR3 bases: TGTGCCAGCAGCCGGGGACGGAACTACGAGCAGTACGTC. Encoded protein: CASSRGRNYEQYV.

This clonotype was recorded many times. J is TRBJ2-1 and V is TRBV7-2; TRBD1 or TRBD2 may be the D gene (5 bases each). CDR3 length equals 16 residues. V dropped 5 bases and J dropped 6 bases, with 20 bases sitting between them. Germline V lookup: CDR1 SGHTA, CDR2 FQGNSA. This chain's CDR3 is CASSLERMGVGNEQFF. CDR3 sequence (DNA): TGTGCCAGCAGCCTAGAGCGAATGGGGGTAGGCAATGAGCAGTTCTTC.

This clonotype was detected ten times or more. The genes are TRBV18 and TRBJ2-7, with TRBD1 as a possible D gene (6 bases). V was clipped by 1 base and J by 5 bases, with 12 bases between them. The CDR3 runs 14 residues. Germline lookup yields CDR1 KGHSH and CDR2 LQKENI. This CDR3 reads CASSPRPGVDEQYF. In nucleotides, the CDR3 is TGTGCCAGCTCACCACGTCCAGGGGTCGACGAGCAGTACTTC. Supplemented by reference TRBV18 and TRBJ2-7, the full variable domain reads NAGVMQNPRHLVRRRGQEARLRCSPMKGHSHVYWYRQLPEEGLKFMVYLQKENIIDESGMPKERFSAEFPKEGPSILRIQQVVRGDSAAYFCASSPRPGVDEQYFGPGTRLTVT.

This clonotype was found many times. CDR3 sequence reads: CASSYSMGGLSRGEQFF. The CDR3 region has the DNA TGTGCCAGCAGTTACTCGATGGGGGGCCTCTCGAGGGGTGAGCAGTTCTTC. This sequence joins TRBV6-5 and TRBJ2-1, with D perhaps given as TRBD1 or TRBD2 (6 bases each). CDR1 is MNHEY and CDR2 is SVGAGI in the germline V gene. The V end was cut by 0 bases, the J end by 9 bases, with 21 bases between. The CDR3 loop spans 17 amino acids.

The chain joins TRBV5-4 to TRBJ2-3, with a possible D match to TRBD2 (5 bases). CDR1 is SGHNT and CDR2 is YYREEE in the germline V gene (reference sequence). The germline V and J ends were trimmed by 4 bases and 4 bases, with 19 bases remaining between them. The CDR3 length is 16 residues. In nucleotides, the CDR3 is TGTGCCAGCAGCCCAAGAGGGATGGGATTGGCAGATACGCAGTATTTT. It translates to CASSPRGMGLADTQYF.

The chain uses TRBV4-3 and TRBJ1-2; D is ambiguous. The CDR3 is 14 amino acids. The germline V and J ends were trimmed by 4 bases and 4 bases, with 13 bases remaining between them. Germline-derived CDR1 and CDR2 are LGHNA and YSLEER. The chain's CDR3 is CASSRGEQSYGYTF. The CDR3 DNA follows: TGCGCCAGCAGCCGAGGAGAACAGTCCTATGGCTACACCTTC.

The V call is TRBV6-1, the J call TRBJ2-2; D may correspond to TRBD1 or TRBD2 (5 bases each). There are 14 residues in the CDR3. Trimming cost V 8 bases and J 3 bases, with 13 bases left between them. The germline V gene encodes CDR1 MNHNS and CDR2 SASEGT. The CDR3 nucleotides read TGTGCCAGCGTCCGTCAGGGAGACACCGGGGAGCTGTTTTTT. It is translated as CASVRQGDTGELFF.

The CDR3, as DNA: TGTGCCAGTAGTATTGTAGGGCAGGGGGCCCGCCAGCCCCAGCATTTT. It yields the protein CASSIVGQGARQPQHF. The V call is TRBV19, the J call TRBJ1-5; 8 nucleotides agree with TRBD1. Per the germline V gene, CDR1 is LNHDA and CDR2 is SQIVND (reference sequence). The trim removed 3 bases at V and 7 bases at J, leaving 11 bases unmatched. CDR3 size: 16 residues. The whole variable domain, filled in from reference TRBV19 and TRBJ1-5, reads DGGITQSPKYLFRKEGQNVTLSCEQNLNHDAMYWYRQDPGQGLRLIYYSQIVNDFQKGDIAEGYSVSREKKESFPLTVTSAQKNPTAFYLCASSIVGQGARQPQHFGDGTRLSIL.

This chain connects TRBV29-1 to TRBJ2-5; D is undetermined. The length of the CDR3 is 11 residues. Trimming removed 3 bases at V and 5 bases at J, with 7 bases between. The germline V gene has CDR1 SQVTM and CDR2 ANQGSEA. CDR3 coding DNA: TGCAGCGTTGATTTCGGCGAGACCCAGTACTTC. It is translated as CSVDFGETQYF.

The rearrangement uses TRBV29-1 and TRBJ1-2; possibly TRBD1 for D (6 bases). Germline V gene data show CDR1 as SQVTM and CDR2 as ANQGSEA. Trimming stripped 8 bases from V and 8 bases from J, with 18 bases between. This CDR3 contains 12 residues. The CDR3 reads CSSSEGEMGYTF. As DNA, the CDR3 is TGCAGCTCCTCTGAGGGGGAGATGGGCTACACCTTC. Drawing the rest from reference TRBV29-1 and TRBJ1-2, the complete variable domain is SAVISQKPSRDICQRGTSLTIQCQVDSQVTMMFWYRQQPGQSLTLIATANQGSEATYESGFVIDKFPISRPNLTFSTLTVSNMSPEDSSIYLCSSSEGEMGYTFGSGTRLTVV.

This clonotype was observed a few times. This chain joins TRBV29-1 and TRBJ1-2; 7 bases fit TRBD1. The germline V gene has CDR1 SQVTM and CDR2 ANQGSEA. CDR3 length: 12 amino acids. V lost 4 bases to trimming and J lost 5 bases; unmatched junction nucleotides: 4. In DNA form, the CDR3 reads TGCAGCGTTGGAGGGACAGTATATGGCTACACCTTC. Translated: CSVGGTVYGYTF.

V usage is TRBV12-3 or TRBV12-4 and J usage is TRBJ2-1; D gene uncertain. This CDR3 contains 13 residues. V lost 6 bases and J 0 bases, leaving 6 bases between the germline ends. CDR3 amino acids: CASRLLSYNEQFF. As DNA, the CDR3 is TGTGCCAGCAGGCTTCTCTCCTACAATGAGCAGTTCTTC.

The rearrangement links TRBV4-1 to TRBJ1-2, with 11 bases fitting TRBD1. Germline CDR1 reads MGHRA; CDR2 reads YSYEKL. The CDR3 totals 19 residues. The J segment lost 0 bases and the V segment lost 4 bases, leaving 13 bases of the junction unmatched. The DNA of the CDR3 is TGCGCCAGCAGCCCTCTGGGACAGGGGGTAATTATAACTAACTATGGCTACACCTTC. Its translation is CASSPLGQGVIITNYGYTF.

This clonotype was seen more than once but under ten times. The CDR3 here is CASSDPGLALDTQYF. CDR3 coding DNA: TGTGCCAGCAGCGATCCGGGACTAGCCTTAGATACGCAGTATTTT. The genes are TRBV9 and TRBJ2-3; 9 bases align to TRBD2. Germline loops: CDR1 SGDLS, CDR2 YYNGEE. Trimming cost V 3 bases and J 5 bases; bases outside gene matches: 7. The CDR3 covers 15 residues.

The chain joins TRBV4-1 to TRBJ2-7; D uncertain. Trimming removed 0 bases from V and 6 bases from J, with 9 bases in between. Germline CDR1 is MGHRA and CDR2 is YSYEKL. The CDR3 loop spans 13 amino acids. CDR3 bases: TGCGCCAGCAGCCAAGACCACGTAAGCGAGCAGTACGTC. Amino acids: CASSQDHVSEQYV.

Ten or more counts support this clonotype. The chain uses TRBV4-3 and TRBJ2-2; D uncertain. Germline values: CDR1 LGHNA, CDR2 YSLEER. The CDR3 runs to 14 residues. Trimming left V 0 bases short and J 3 bases short, with 5 bases between. The CDR3 DNA reads TGCGCCAGCAGCCAAGACCCAGACACCGGGGAGCTGTTTTTT. Translated, it gives CASSQDPDTGELFF.

This chain connects TRBV20-1 to TRBJ1-4; D gene unclear. CDR1 and CDR2 from the germline V gene are DFQATT and SNEGSKA (reference sequence). This CDR3 has 14 residues. Between the trimmed V and J ends, which lost 5 bases and 0 bases, there was a span of 10 bases. The CDR3 is CSAYFFTTNEKLFF. Here the CDR3 DNA reads TGCAGTGCTTATTTTTTCACAACTAATGAAAAACTGTTTTTT.

This clonotype was counted a few times. The J gene is TRBJ2-5, the V gene TRBV7-9; TRBD2 matches 9 bases. This CDR3 region has 13 residues. The junction had 3 bases not matched to a gene; V was cut back by 5 bases and J by 5 bases. Germline loops: CDR1 SEHNR, CDR2 FQNEAQ (reference sequence). For the CDR3, the DNA is TGTGCCAGCAGCCGGACTAGCGAGGAGACCCAGTACTTC. It encodes CASSRTSEETQYF.

This clonotype has a handful of counts. The J gene is TRBJ1-6, the V gene TRBV6-5; D perhaps matches TRBD1 (5 bases). V was cut by 3 bases and J by 9 bases, with 15 bases left in between. The CDR3 has 15 residues. Germline CDR1 reads MNHEY; CDR2 reads SVGAGI. CDR3: CASSYQSPGGSPLHF. CDR3 bases: TGTGCCAGCAGTTATCAGTCACCTGGGGGTTCACCCCTCCACTTT.

This clonotype has a handful of counts. The chain carries TRBV29-1 and TRBJ1-2; tentatively, D is TRBD1 (6 bases). The germline gives CDR1 SQVTM, CDR2 ANQGSEA. Trimming removed 7 bases at V and 2 bases at J, with 11 bases between. There are 12 residues in the CDR3. CDR3 in amino acids: CSGGQSNYGYTF. CDR3 sequence (DNA): TGCAGCGGAGGACAGAGCAACTATGGCTACACCTTC. The full variable domain, rest sourced from reference TRBV29-1 and TRBJ1-2, is SAVISQKPSRDICQRGTSLTIQCQVDSQVTMMFWYRQQPGQSLTLIATANQGSEATYESGFVIDKFPISRPNLTFSTLTVSNMSPEDSSIYLCSGGQSNYGYTFGSGTRLTVV.